Listed here are 23 T cell receptor beta chains from one sample, sequenced in a study of blood T cell repertoires in COVID-19. The data were produced by immunoSEQ multiplex PCR, yet TCRdb's version contains in-frame clones alone and is incomplete. The table shows more than 150,000 clones, with about 82% occurring only once. Sequenced sample: peripheral blood. The receptors shown here come from a woman aged 25 to 45 with acute or convalescent COVID-19.

The chain has TRBV7-9 and TRBJ2-5, with 7 bases matching TRBD1. The V gene's germline CDR1 is SEHNR and CDR2 FQNEAQ (reference sequence). This CDR3 spans 13 amino acids. The junction had 6 bases not matched to a gene; V was cut back by 6 bases and J by 5 bases. The CDR3 is CASRTGSRETQYF. The CDR3 DNA reads as TGTGCCAGCAGGACAGGGTCTCGGGAGACCCAGTACTTC.

The chain has TRBV4-3 and TRBJ2-7; 12 bases line up with TRBD2. Per the germline V gene, CDR1 is LGHNA and CDR2 is YSLEER. The junction had 4 bases not matched to a gene; V was cut back by 2 bases and J by 5 bases. CDR3 length: 15 residues. In DNA, the CDR3 is TGCGCCAGCAGCCAACTAGCGGGAGGGCCGCACGAGCAGTACTTC. This codes for CASSQLAGGPHEQYF.

The chain combines TRBV6-5 with TRBJ2-5; D remains unclear. This CDR3 contains 13 residues. Per germline, CDR1 MNHEY and CDR2 SVGAGI. V lost 7 bases and J lost 1, with 10 bases in between. The CDR3, as DNA: TGTGCCAGCACTCGCCCAGGCCAAGAGACCCAGTACTTC. This gives the protein CASTRPGQETQYF.

Regarding this clone: The sample carries other DNA sequences with the same CDR3. The gene calls are TRBV7-9 and TRBJ1-5; D perhaps matches TRBD1 (6 bases). The CDR3 has 13 amino acids. The V and J ends lost 4 bases and 4 bases respectively, with 8 bases between them. Per the germline V gene, CDR1 is SEHNR and CDR2 is FQNEAQ (reference sequence). DNA for the CDR3: TGTGCCAGCAGCTCACAGGGAAATCAGCCCCAGCATTTT. Translated: CASSSQGNQPQHF. Full variable domain (rest looked up from reference TRBV7-9 and TRBJ1-5): DTGVSQNPRHKITKRGQNVTFRCDPISEHNRLYWYRQTLGQGPEFLTYFQNEAQLEKSRLLSDRFSAERPKGSFSTLEIQRTEQGDSAMYLCASSSQGNQPQHFGDGTRLSIL.

The chain employs TRBV24-1 and TRBJ2-2; a weak D match, TRBD2 (5 bases). Trimming took 3 bases from V and 5 from J, leaving 12 bases between them. Germline V CDR1 and CDR2: KGHDR, SFDVKD. This CDR3 spans 15 amino acids. CDR3 coding DNA: TGTGCCACCAGTGATGATTGGACGGGAACCGGGGAGCTGTTTTTT. Translation gives CATSDDWTGTGELFF.

J is TRBJ2-3 and V is TRBV5-6, with TRBD2 identical over 11 bases. Germline V gene sequence: CDR1 SGHDT, CDR2 YYEEEE. The V gene end was trimmed by 5 bases and the J gene end by 6 bases; junction bases not matched to a gene: 11. The CDR3 length is 16 residues. As DNA, the CDR3 is TGTGCCAGCAGTTTTAGCGGGAGGGCCGTCTCTGATACGCAGTATTTT. As protein: CASSFSGRAVSDTQYF.

V is TRBV2 and J is TRBJ2-3; D is possibly TRBD2 (5 bases). The germline gives CDR1 SNHLY, CDR2 FYNNEI. V gave up 8 bases and J gave up 1 base, with 16 bases separating them. The CDR3 runs 15 residues. CDR3 loop: CASRVEVLRTDTQYF. CDR3 sequence (DNA): TGTGCCAGCCGAGTGGAGGTGCTACGCACAGATACGCAGTATTTT.

This clone was seen more than once but under ten times. The DNA for the CDR3 is TGCGCCAGCAGCTTGGGGGGTAGGGGATTAAACACTGAAGCTTTCTTT. Encoded protein: CASSLGGRGLNTEAFF. The chain uses TRBV5-1 and TRBJ1-1; TRBD1 is a possible D gene (5 bases). V was clipped by 0 bases and J by 2 bases, with 14 bases between them. Per the germline V gene, CDR1 is SGHRS and CDR2 is YFSETQ. The CDR3 consists of 16 residues. The entire variable domain, with the rest obtained from reference TRBV5-1 and TRBJ1-1, is as follows: KAGVTQTPRYLIKTRGQQVTLSCSPISGHRSVSWYQQTPGQGLQFLFEYFSETQRNKGNFPGRFSGRQFSNSRSEMNVSTLELGDSALYLCASSLGGRGLNTEAFFGQGTRLTVV.

The chain links TRBV6-5 to TRBJ1-1; TRBD1 matches at 11 bases. After removal of 5 bases from V and 5 bases from J, the junction contained 4 bases not matched to a gene. CDR3 length: 14 residues. Germline values: CDR1 MNHEY, CDR2 SVGAGI. CDR3 nucleotides: TGTGCCAGCAGTCTCGGGACAGGGGGTACTGAAGCTTTCTTT. Its protein is CASSLGTGGTEAFF.

This chain links TRBV7-9 with TRBJ2-6, with TRBD1 matching 7 bases. The V gene's germline CDR1 is SEHNR and CDR2 FQNEAQ (reference sequence). This CDR3 is built from 18 residues. Unmatched junction bases numbered 9, after V lost 4 bases and J lost 0 bases. CDR3 DNA: TGTGCCAGCAGCTCTCCGGGACAGAGTTTCTCTGGGGCCAACGTCCTGACTTTC. It translates to CASSSPGQSFSGANVLTF.

In nucleotides, the CDR3 is TGTGCCAGCGCCCGGGTCGATCAGCCCCAGCATTTT. It translates to CASARVDQPQHF. The rearrangement links TRBV19 to TRBJ1-5; D is unclear. The germline gives CDR1 LNHDA, CDR2 SQIVND (reference sequence). The CDR3 spans 12 residues. V dropped 9 bases and J dropped 5 bases, with 11 bases sitting between them.

The chain links TRBV7-2 to TRBJ1-1; D might be TRBD1 (5 bases). Germline V gene lookup returns CDR1 SGHTA and CDR2 FQGNSA. The CDR3 is 14 residues long. V lost 4 bases, J lost 4 bases, and 13 bases lay in between. CDR3 in DNA: TGTGCCAGCAGCTCCCCCCTAGGGGTCACTGAAGCTTTCTTT. Encoded protein: CASSSPLGVTEAFF. Full variable domain (rest looked up from reference TRBV7-2 and TRBJ1-1): GAGVSQSPSNKVTEKGKDVELRCDPISGHTALYWYRQSLGQGLEFLIYFQGNSAPDKSGLPSDRFSAERTGGSVSTLTIQRTQQEDSAVYLCASSSPLGVTEAFFGQGTRLTVV.

V and J are TRBV28 and TRBJ1-2, with TRBD1 matching 11 bases. There are 13 residues in the CDR3. Germline V gene data show CDR1 as MDHEN and CDR2 as SYDVKM. Trimming took 8 bases from V and 5 from J; bases not matched to a gene: 4. As DNA, the CDR3 is TGTGCCAGCCGGGACAGGGGGGGTTATGGCTACACCTTC. Translated, it gives CASRDRGGYGYTF.

This rearrangement joins TRBV7-8 to TRBJ2-2; a possible D gene is TRBD1 (6 bases). The CDR3 sequence is 16 residues long. V was pared by 5 bases and J by 4 bases, with 17 bases between. Germline CDR1 SGHVS, CDR2 FQNEAQ. This CDR3 is CASSQGRQAFTGELFF. The CDR3 DNA sequence: TGTGCCAGCAGCCAGGGTCGACAGGCTTTCACCGGGGAGCTGTTTTTT.

The chain combines TRBV7-8 with TRBJ2-3, with 11 bases identical to TRBD1. The V and J ends lost 2 bases and 3 bases, in that order; junction bases with no gene match: 13. Per germline, CDR1 SGHVS and CDR2 FQNEAQ. There are 19 residues in the CDR3. The CDR3 DNA reads as TGTGCCAGCAGCTTAAGGCCCGTGGGGGGGACAGGGGGGACAGATACGCAGTATTTT. The encoded protein is CASSLRPVGGTGGTDTQYF.

This chain joins TRBV19 and TRBJ1-5; TRBD1 agrees at 7 bases. In germline, CDR1 is LNHDA, CDR2 SQIVND (reference sequence). There are 15 residues in the CDR3. V gave up 5 bases and J gave up 2 bases; unmatched junction bases: 6. The CDR3 DNA sequence: TGTGCCAGTAGTGACAGGGCACTGGGCAATCAGCCCCAGCATTTT. The encoded protein is CASSDRALGNQPQHF.

The sample holds one count of this clone. The V and J genes are TRBV28 and TRBJ1-6; TRBD1 agrees at 9 bases. The trim removed 5 bases at V and 6 bases at J, leaving 5 bases unmatched. The V gene's germline CDR1 is MDHEN and CDR2 SYDVKM. The CDR3 totals 15 residues. CDR3 nucleotides: TGTGCCAGCAGTCACTGGGACAGGGCTAATTCACCCCTCCACTTT. It yields the protein CASSHWDRANSPLHF. The full variable domain, in which reference TRBV28 and TRBJ1-6 provide the parts outside the CDR3, is DVKVTQSSRYLVKRTGEKVFLECVQDMDHENMFWYRQDPGLGLRLIYFSYDVKMKEKGDIPEGYSVSREKKERFSLILESASTNQTSMYLCASSHWDRANSPLHFGNGTRLTVT.

J is TRBJ2-6 and V is TRBV10-3; no firm D call. V lost 4 bases to trimming and J lost 0 bases, with 7 bases between them. Germline lookup yields CDR1 ENHRY and CDR2 SYGVKD. This CDR3 spans 15 amino acids. CDR3 DNA sequence: TGTGCCATCAGTGCGCAGGACTCTGGGGCCAACGTCCTGACTTTC. Its translation is CAISAQDSGANVLTF.

The CDR3 region is CASSPLGQVNTEAFF. CDR3 coding DNA: TGTGCCAGCAGTCCCCTGGGACAGGTTAACACTGAAGCTTTCTTT. The V and J genes are TRBV6-5 and TRBJ1-1, with 8 bases aligning to TRBD1. Germline CDR1 and CDR2: MNHEY and SVGAGI. With V trimmed by 5 bases and J by 2 bases, 7 bases remained unmatched. This CDR3 has 15 amino acids.

V gene TRBV15 combines with J gene TRBJ1-5; possible D gene TRBD1, 5 bases. Germline CDR1 is LNHNV and CDR2 is YYDKDF (reference sequence). Trimming stripped 0 bases from V and 1 base from J, with 10 bases between. The CDR3 has 16 residues. The CDR3 DNA is TGTGCCACCAGCAGAGATCGCACAGGAAGCAATCAGCCCCAGCATTTT. Amino acids: CATSRDRTGSNQPQHF.

In this sample, this clone turned up once. The gene calls are TRBV2 and TRBJ2-1; 7 nucleotides line up with TRBD1. V lost 6 bases to trimming and J lost 4 bases; unmatched junction nucleotides: 6. Germline V lookup: CDR1 SNHLY, CDR2 FYNNEI. The CDR3 totals 14 residues. This CDR3 is CASRVDRLYNEQFF. CDR3 DNA sequence: TGTGCCAGCAGGGTGGACAGGCTTTACAATGAGCAGTTCTTC.

The chain links TRBV7-2 to TRBJ1-1; 8 bases agree with TRBD1. Germline CDR1 and CDR2: SGHTA and FQGNSA. The CDR3 spans 14 residues. J lost 10 bases, V lost 3 bases, and 10 bases had no gene match. The CDR3 DNA reads as TGTGCCAGCAGCTTTGGACAGGGTGGGGATCGAGCTTTCTTT. This encodes CASSFGQGGDRAFF.

This chain uses TRBV5-1 with TRBJ2-2; 8 positions match TRBD2. The J segment lost 4 bases and the V segment lost 7 bases, leaving 12 bases of the junction unmatched. This CDR3 spans 16 amino acids. The germline V gene encodes CDR1 SGHRS and CDR2 YFSETQ. CDR3 region: CASGVSAGVGTGELFF. In DNA form, the CDR3 reads TGCGCCAGCGGCGTTTCAGCGGGAGTCGGCACCGGGGAGCTGTTTTTT.